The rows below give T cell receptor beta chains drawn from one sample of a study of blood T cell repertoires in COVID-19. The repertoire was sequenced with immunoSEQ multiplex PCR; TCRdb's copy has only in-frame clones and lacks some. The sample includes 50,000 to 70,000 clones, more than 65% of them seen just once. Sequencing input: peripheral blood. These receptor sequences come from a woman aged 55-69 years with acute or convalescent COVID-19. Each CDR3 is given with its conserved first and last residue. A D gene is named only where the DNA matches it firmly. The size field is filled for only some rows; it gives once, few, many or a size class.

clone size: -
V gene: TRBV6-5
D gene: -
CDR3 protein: CASSVTLGDTEAFF

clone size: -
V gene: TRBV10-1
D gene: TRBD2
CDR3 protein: CASSESRGGSYNEQFF

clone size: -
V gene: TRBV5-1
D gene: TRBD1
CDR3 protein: CASSLGQGASEQYF

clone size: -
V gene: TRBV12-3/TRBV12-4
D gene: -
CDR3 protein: CASSDLGHTEAFF

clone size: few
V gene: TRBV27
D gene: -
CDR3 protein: CASSLYQGSNYGYTF

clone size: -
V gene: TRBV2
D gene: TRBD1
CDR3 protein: CASSGQAANTGELFF

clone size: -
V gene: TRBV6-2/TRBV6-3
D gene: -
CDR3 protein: CASSSNMGGSGAGNTIYF

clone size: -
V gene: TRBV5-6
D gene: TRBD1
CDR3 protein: CASSLVGTGNYEQYF

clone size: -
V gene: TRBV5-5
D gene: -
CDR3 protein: CASSLAIGGLNTEAFF

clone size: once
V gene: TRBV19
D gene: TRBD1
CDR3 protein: CASSFQGAANYGYTF

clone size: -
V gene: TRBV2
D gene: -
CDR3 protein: CAGYTGGEETQYF

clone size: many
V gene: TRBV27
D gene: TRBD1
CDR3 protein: CASSPTGNQPQHF

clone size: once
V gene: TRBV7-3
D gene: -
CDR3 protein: CASSLSYRTDYSGANVLTF

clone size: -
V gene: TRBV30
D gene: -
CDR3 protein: CAWSATGGHQPQHF

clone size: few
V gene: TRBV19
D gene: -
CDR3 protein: CASSPAGGRYGYTF

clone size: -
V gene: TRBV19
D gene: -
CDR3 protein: CASSKDNSGNTIYF

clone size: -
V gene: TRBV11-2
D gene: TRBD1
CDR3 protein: CASSSPGQGANGYTF

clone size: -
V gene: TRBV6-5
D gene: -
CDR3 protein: CASRPVGVGNSPLHF

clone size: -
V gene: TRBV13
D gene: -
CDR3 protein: CASSPRDNFREQYF

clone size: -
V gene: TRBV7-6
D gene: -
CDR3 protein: CASSRDRTYHTGELFF

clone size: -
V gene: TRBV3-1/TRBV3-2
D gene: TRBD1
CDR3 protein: CASSQGDRGGNQPQHF

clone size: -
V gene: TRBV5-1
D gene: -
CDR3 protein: CASSFYSASSYEQYF

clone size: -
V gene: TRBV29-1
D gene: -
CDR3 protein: CSATGHNQPQHF

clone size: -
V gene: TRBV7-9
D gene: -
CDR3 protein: CASRKQGRDTEAFF

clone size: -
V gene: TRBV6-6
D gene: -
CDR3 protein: CASSYEGGTEAFF

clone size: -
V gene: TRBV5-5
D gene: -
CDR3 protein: CASSLSARVGEKLFF

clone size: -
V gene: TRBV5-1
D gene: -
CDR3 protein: CASSLGTSSATETQYF

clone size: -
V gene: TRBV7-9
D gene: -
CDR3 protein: CASSLGVGNTIYF

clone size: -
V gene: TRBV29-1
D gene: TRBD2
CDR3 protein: CSVVGRGALYEQYF

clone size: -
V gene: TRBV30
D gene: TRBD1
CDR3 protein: CAWSYPGGSYEQYF